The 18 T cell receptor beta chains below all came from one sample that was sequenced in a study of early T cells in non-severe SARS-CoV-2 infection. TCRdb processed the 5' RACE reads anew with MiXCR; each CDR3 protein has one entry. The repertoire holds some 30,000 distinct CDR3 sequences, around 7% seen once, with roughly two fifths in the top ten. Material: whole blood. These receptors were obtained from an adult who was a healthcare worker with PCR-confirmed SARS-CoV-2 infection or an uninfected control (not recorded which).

This chain's CDR3 is CATSDPPLGQGHGEQFF. The CDR3 DNA sequence: TGTGCCACCAGTGATCCCCCCTTGGGACAGGGACATGGTGAGCAGTTCTTC. The V call is TRBV24-1, the J call TRBJ2-1; TRBD1 agrees at 9 bases. This CDR3 is 17 amino acids long. The germline gives CDR1 KGHDR, CDR2 SFDVKD. V lost 3 bases, J lost 9 bases, and 14 bases stayed unmatched.

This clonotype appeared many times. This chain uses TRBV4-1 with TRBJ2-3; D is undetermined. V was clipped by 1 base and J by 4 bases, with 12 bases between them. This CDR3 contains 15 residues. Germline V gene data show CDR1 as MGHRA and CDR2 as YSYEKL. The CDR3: CASSQGHSNADTQYF. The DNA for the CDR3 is TGCGCCAGCAGCCAAGGGCACTCAAACGCAGATACGCAGTATTTT.

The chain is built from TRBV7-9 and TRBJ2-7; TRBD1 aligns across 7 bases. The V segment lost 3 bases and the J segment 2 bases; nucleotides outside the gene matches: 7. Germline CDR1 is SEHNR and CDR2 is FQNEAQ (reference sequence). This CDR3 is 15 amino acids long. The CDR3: CASSFRQGVTYEQYF. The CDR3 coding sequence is TGTGCCAGCAGCTTCCGACAGGGAGTTACCTACGAGCAGTACTTC.

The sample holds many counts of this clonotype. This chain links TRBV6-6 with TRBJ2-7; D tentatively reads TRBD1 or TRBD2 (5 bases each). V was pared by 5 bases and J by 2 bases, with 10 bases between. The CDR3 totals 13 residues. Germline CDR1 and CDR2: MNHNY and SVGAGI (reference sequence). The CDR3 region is CASSRTGPYEQYF. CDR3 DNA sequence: TGTGCCAGCAGTCGGACGGGACCCTACGAGCAGTACTTC.

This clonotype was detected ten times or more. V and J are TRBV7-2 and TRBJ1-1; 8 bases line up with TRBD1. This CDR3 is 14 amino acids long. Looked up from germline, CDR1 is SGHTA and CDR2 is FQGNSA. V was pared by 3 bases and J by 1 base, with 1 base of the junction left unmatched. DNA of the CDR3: TGTGCCAGCAGCTTCGGACAGGGGAACACTGAAGCTTTCTTT. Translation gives CASSFGQGNTEAFF.

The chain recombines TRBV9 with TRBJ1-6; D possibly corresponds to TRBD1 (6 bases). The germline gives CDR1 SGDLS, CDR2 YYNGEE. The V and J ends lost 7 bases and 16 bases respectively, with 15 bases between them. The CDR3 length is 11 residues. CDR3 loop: CASRGRQGLHF. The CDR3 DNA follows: TGTGCCAGCCGAGGGCGCCAGGGGCTCCACTTT.

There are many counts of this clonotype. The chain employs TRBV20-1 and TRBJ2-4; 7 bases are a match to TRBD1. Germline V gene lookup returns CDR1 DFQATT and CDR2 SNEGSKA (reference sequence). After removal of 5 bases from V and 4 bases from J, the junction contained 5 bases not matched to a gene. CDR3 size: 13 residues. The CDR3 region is CSAYDRAKNIQYF. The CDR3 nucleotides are TGCAGTGCTTACGACAGGGCTAAAAACATTCAGTACTTC.

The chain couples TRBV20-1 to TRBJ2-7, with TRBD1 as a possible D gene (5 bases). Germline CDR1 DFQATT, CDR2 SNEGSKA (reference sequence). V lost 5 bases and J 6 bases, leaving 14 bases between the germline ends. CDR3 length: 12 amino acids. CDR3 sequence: CSAQGAQGEQYF. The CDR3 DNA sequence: TGCAGTGCTCAAGGGGCCCAGGGCGAGCAGTACTTC.

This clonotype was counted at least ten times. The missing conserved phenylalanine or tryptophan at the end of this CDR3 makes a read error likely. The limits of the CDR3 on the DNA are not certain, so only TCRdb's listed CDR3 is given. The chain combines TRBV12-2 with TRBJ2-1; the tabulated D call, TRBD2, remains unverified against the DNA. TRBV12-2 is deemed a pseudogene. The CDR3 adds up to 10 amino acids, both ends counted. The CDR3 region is CASRSSPPED.

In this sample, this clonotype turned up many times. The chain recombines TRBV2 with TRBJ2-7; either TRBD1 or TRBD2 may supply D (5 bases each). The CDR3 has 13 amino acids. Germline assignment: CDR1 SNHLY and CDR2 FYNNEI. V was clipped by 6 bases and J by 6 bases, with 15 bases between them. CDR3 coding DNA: TGTGCCAGCAGGGCCGGGACCCTGGGCGAGCAGTACTTC. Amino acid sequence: CASRAGTLGEQYF.

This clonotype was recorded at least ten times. CDR3 residues: CSARDKLGETQYF. In DNA, the CDR3 is TGCAGTGCTAGAGATAAGCTCGGTGAGACCCAGTACTTC. The V and J genes are TRBV20-1 and TRBJ2-5; D unresolved. The CDR3 sequence is 13 residues long. V was clipped by 0 bases and J by 5 bases, with 10 bases between them. CDR1 is DFQATT, CDR2 SNEGSKA, per germline (reference sequence).

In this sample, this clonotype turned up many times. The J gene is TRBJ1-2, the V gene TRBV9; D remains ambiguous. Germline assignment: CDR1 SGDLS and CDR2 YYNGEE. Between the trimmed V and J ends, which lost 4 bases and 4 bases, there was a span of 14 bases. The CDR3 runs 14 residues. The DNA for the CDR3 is TGTGCCAGCAGCCCCAGCACAGCTTTCTATGGCTACACCTTC. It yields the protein CASSPSTAFYGYTF.

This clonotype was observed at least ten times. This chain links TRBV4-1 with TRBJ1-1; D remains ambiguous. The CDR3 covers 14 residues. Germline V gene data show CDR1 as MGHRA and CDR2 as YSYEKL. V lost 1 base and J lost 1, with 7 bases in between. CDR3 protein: CASSQGMPNTEAFF. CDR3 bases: TGCGCCAGCAGCCAAGGGATGCCGAACACTGAAGCTTTCTTT.

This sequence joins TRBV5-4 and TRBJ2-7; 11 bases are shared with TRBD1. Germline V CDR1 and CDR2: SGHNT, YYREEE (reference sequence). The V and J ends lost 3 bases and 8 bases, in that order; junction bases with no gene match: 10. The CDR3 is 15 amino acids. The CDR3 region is CASSSPGQGVRKQYF. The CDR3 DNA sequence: TGTGCCAGCAGCTCTCCGGGACAGGGGGTTCGTAAGCAGTACTTC.

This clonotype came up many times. The CDR3 here is CSAINRAGNTIYF. In nucleotides, the CDR3 is TGCAGTGCCATAAATAGAGCTGGAAACACCATATATTTT. This chain uses TRBV20-1 with TRBJ1-3; no reliable D call. Germline CDR1 reads DFQATT; CDR2 reads SNEGSKA (reference sequence). Trimming stripped 6 bases from V and 2 bases from J, with 11 bases between. This CDR3 has 13 residues.

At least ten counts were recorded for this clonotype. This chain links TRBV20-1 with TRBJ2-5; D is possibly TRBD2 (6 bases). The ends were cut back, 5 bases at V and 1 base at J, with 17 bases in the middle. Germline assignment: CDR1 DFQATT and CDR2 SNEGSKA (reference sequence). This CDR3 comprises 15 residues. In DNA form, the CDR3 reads TGCAGTGCTGTCACCCACCGGAGGGCCCAAGAGACCCAGTACTTC. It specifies CSAVTHRRAQETQYF.

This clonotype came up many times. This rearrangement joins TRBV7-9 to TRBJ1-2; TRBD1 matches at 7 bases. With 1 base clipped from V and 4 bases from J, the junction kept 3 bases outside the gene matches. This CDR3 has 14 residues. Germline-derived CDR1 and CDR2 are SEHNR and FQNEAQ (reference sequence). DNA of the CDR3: TGTGCCAGCAGCTTAGGGGACAGAAGCTATGGCTACACCTTC. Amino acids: CASSLGDRSYGYTF.

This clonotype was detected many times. The CDR3 coding sequence is TGTGCCAGCACGGGACAGGGGGTTTTTTACACAGATACGCAGTATTTT. Protein product: CASTGQGVFYTDTQYF. The V and J genes are TRBV6-1 and TRBJ2-3; 11 bases map to TRBD1. With 7 bases clipped from V and 2 bases from J, the junction kept 8 bases outside the gene matches. There are 16 residues in the CDR3. From germline, CDR1 is MNHNS and CDR2 SASEGT.